The source of this TCR beta chain is a study of blood T cells in healthy people across ages. Comment on this clonotype: With a much larger clone just one base away, this may be a read error.

Germline CDR1 ENHRY, CDR2 SYGVKD. Trimming cost V 2 bases and J 0 bases; bases outside gene matches: 3. The CDR3 has 15 residues. It was with a sample-barcoded 5' primer and a J-beta primer mix that a second PCR of about 6 to 12 cycles was run. TCRdb recomputed calls from the 5' RACE reads with MiXCR, one row per CDR3 protein. This table holds 850,000 to 950,000 distinct CDR3 sequences, around 26% found once. The source of this sequence is a woman aged 80 or over in good health. The chain employs TRBV10-3 and TRBJ1-2; 7 nucleotides match TRBD1. Input material: blood. CDR3 region: CAISEGQGANYGYTF. The CDR3 DNA follows: TGTGCCATCAGTGAGGGTCAGGGGGCTAACTATGGCTACACCTTC.